These 25 T cell receptor beta chains share one sample of origin, sequenced in a study of T-cell memory formation after mild COVID-19. In TCRdb, the 5' RACE reads were re-called with MiXCR into one record per CDR3 protein. The table shows about 430,000 distinct CDR3 sequences, with roughly 18% occurring only once. The sequencing input was PBMCs or a T cell subset sorted from them (not recorded which). Source of these receptors: a man younger than 35 who had mild COVID-19 (a few samples of this study predate the infection). Cell type and time point are not known.

This clonotype was counted only a few times. The rearrangement joins TRBV6-1 to TRBJ1-1; tentatively, D is TRBD1 (5 bases). CDR1 MNHNS and CDR2 SASEGT come from the germline V gene. Trimming shortened V by 7 bases and J by 10 bases, and 25 bases separated the two germline ends. There are 15 residues in the CDR3. The CDR3 region has the DNA TGTGCCAGCACCCCGAAAAGCCTCCGGGACCCCAGAGCTTTCTTT. Protein: CASTPKSLRDPRAFF.

The V call is TRBV6-5, the J call TRBJ2-5, with 11 bases lining up with TRBD2. Germline-derived CDR1 and CDR2 are MNHEY and SVGAGI. The trim removed 6 bases at V and 5 bases at J, leaving 8 bases unmatched. This CDR3 spans 15 amino acids. The CDR3 sequence: CASSLRLAGLETQYF. In nucleotides, the CDR3 is TGTGCCAGCAGCCTCCGACTAGCGGGACTGGAGACCCAGTACTTC.

The V gene is TRBV6-1, the J gene TRBJ2-7; D tentatively reads TRBD1 or TRBD2 (6 bases each). This CDR3 region has 12 residues. Looked up from germline, CDR1 is MNHNS and CDR2 is SASEGT. The germline V and J ends were trimmed by 8 bases and 3 bases, with 11 bases remaining between them. CDR3 coding DNA: TGTGCCAGCGCGGGACAACGCTACGAGCAGTACTTC. Translated: CASAGQRYEQYF.

The rearrangement uses TRBV12-3 or TRBV12-4 and TRBJ2-2; 9 positions agree with TRBD2. The CDR3 has 17 residues. Unmatched junction bases numbered 14, after V lost 7 bases and J lost 5 bases. The CDR3 loop reads CASTTRTRGGGTGELFF. In DNA, the CDR3 is TGTGCCAGCACCACCAGAACGCGGGGGGGCGGGACCGGGGAGCTGTTTTTT.

The table lists this clonotype with many counts. This sequence joins TRBV7-9 and TRBJ2-7; D is undetermined. The CDR3 covers 12 residues. CDR1 and CDR2 from the germline V gene are SEHNR and FQNEAQ (reference sequence). Trimming removed 6 bases from V and 3 bases from J, with 9 bases in between. CDR3 in amino acids: CASSTGGYEQYF. DNA for the CDR3: TGTGCCAGCAGTACGGGCGGCTACGAGCAGTACTTC.

This clonotype was seen only a few times. The chain recombines TRBV2 with TRBJ2-5, with TRBD1 matching over 7 bases. This CDR3 comprises 13 residues. V dropped 6 bases and J dropped 5; count of bases not matched to a gene: 6. Germline CDR1 is SNHLY and CDR2 is FYNNEI. The CDR3 region has the DNA TGTGCCAGCAGCGCGACAGGGACGGAGACCCAGTACTTC. Amino acid sequence: CASSATGTETQYF.

The chain recombines TRBV2 with TRBJ2-1, with TRBD1 as a possible D gene (5 bases). V lost 6 bases and J 5 bases, leaving 20 bases between the germline ends. This CDR3 region has 16 residues. The germline gives CDR1 SNHLY, CDR2 FYNNEI. The CDR3 nucleotides are TGTGCCAGCAGGTCCTTTGTCAGGGCAGGGAACAATGAGCAGTTCTTC. Translation: CASRSFVRAGNNEQFF.

This chain connects TRBV2 to TRBJ2-7, with a tentative D call TRBD1 (6 bases). The V end was cut by 3 bases, the J end by 12 bases, with 18 bases between. CDR1 SNHLY and CDR2 FYNNEI come from the germline V gene. This CDR3 comprises 13 residues. DNA of the CDR3: TGTGCCAGCAGTGATAGGACAGCCCCTACATGGTACTTC. Translated: CASSDRTAPTWYF.

This clonotype has ten or more counts. This chain links TRBV5-1 with TRBJ2-1; 8 positions match TRBD2. Trimming at V came to 4 bases and at J to 0 bases, leaving 9 bases not matched to a gene. The CDR3 runs to 17 residues. Germline CDR1 SGHRS, CDR2 YFSETQ. CDR3 DNA sequence: TGCGCCAGCAGCCCGGGGGGGACGACCAGCTCCTACAATGAGCAGTTCTTC. This sequence encodes CASSPGGTTSSYNEQFF.

A few counts support this clonotype. This chain connects TRBV7-2 to TRBJ2-1; D might be TRBD1 (6 bases). CDR3 length equals 14 residues. Germline loops: CDR1 SGHTA, CDR2 FQGNSA. V lost 1 base and J lost 10, with 14 bases in between. CDR3 sequence (DNA): TGTGCCAGCAGCTTAGGCAGGGGTAACGACGAGCAGTTCTTC. Amino acids: CASSLGRGNDEQFF.

V gene TRBV20-1 combines with J gene TRBJ2-5; weak D call: TRBD2 (6 bases). V was trimmed by 0 bases and J by 7 bases, leaving 15 bases between them. CDR3 length: 14 residues. Germline assignment: CDR1 DFQATT and CDR2 SNEGSKA (reference sequence). The CDR3 DNA is TGCAGTGCTAGAGATCTAGCGCGAGCCCGGACCCAGTACTTC. Encoded protein: CSARDLARARTQYF.

In this sample, this clonotype turned up a few times. The chain employs TRBV7-6 and TRBJ2-3, with 10 positions matching TRBD2. With 8 bases clipped from V and 2 bases from J, the junction kept 10 bases outside the gene matches. The CDR3 length is 16 residues. Germline V CDR1 and CDR2: SGHVS, FNYEAQ. The CDR3 loop is CASSLIAGGLTDTQYF. CDR3 coding DNA: TGTGCCAGCTCGCTCATAGCGGGGGGCCTCACAGATACGCAGTATTTT.

This clonotype turned up a few times. CDR3 bases: TGTGCCAGCAGCCCGTACCACACAGGGGATTGGGATCAGCCCCAGCATTTT. Its translation is CASSPYHTGDWDQPQHF. The V and J genes are TRBV7-2 and TRBJ1-5; 7 bases agree with TRBD1. Germline CDR1 is SGHTA and CDR2 is FQGNSA. The CDR3 is 17 residues long. The V gene end was trimmed by 5 bases and the J gene end by 5 bases; junction bases not matched to a gene: 15.

This clonotype was seen only a few times. V and J are TRBV28 and TRBJ1-5; D perhaps matches TRBD1 (6 bases). The CDR3 spans 16 residues. V lost 2 bases and J 1 base, leaving 12 bases between the germline ends. Germline loops: CDR1 MDHEN, CDR2 SYDVKM. Here the CDR3 reads CASSLGGGGSNQPQHF. The CDR3 DNA is TGTGCCAGCAGTTTAGGGGGGGGCGGAAGCAATCAGCCCCAGCATTTT.

The CDR3 DNA reads as TGTGCCAGCAGTCCCAGCCGGGGGGCGTGGGGCTACACCTTC. It is translated as CASSPSRGAWGYTF. This rearrangement joins TRBV28 to TRBJ1-2; the D gene is possibly TRBD1 (6 bases). Trimming pared 5 bases from V and 8 bases from J, leaving 18 bases between. The CDR3 length is 14 residues. Germline CDR1 is MDHEN and CDR2 is SYDVKM.

This chain uses TRBV4-3 with TRBJ1-5, with TRBD1 identical over 9 bases. J was trimmed by 7 bases and V by 0 bases; bases with no gene match: 7. The CDR3 spans 16 residues. Germline assignment: CDR1 LGHNA and CDR2 YSLEER. The CDR3 coding sequence is TGCGCCAGCAGCCAAGATGGGGGACAGGGTTTCCAGCCCCAGCATTTT. It yields the protein CASSQDGGQGFQPQHF.

This clonotype has only a few counts. The chain recombines TRBV30 with TRBJ2-7; D is ambiguous. V was pared by 5 bases and J by 3 bases, with 8 bases between. This CDR3 has 11 residues. The V gene's germline CDR1 is GTSNPN and CDR2 SVGIG (reference sequence). This CDR3 reads CAWGSGYEQYF. The CDR3 DNA reads as TGTGCCTGGGGGTCGGGCTACGAGCAGTACTTC.

This clonotype was detected a few times. The rearrangement joins TRBV18 to TRBJ1-4, with 7 bases lining up with TRBD1. This CDR3 comprises 14 residues. V gave up 3 bases and J gave up 8 bases; unmatched junction bases: 6. CDR1 is KGHSH and CDR2 is LQKENI in the germline V gene. The CDR3 DNA reads as TGTGCCAGCTCACCTCGGGACAGACGAGAAAAACTGTTTTTT. Protein: CASSPRDRREKLFF.

This chain uses TRBV4-1 with TRBJ1-2; D is unresolved. Trimming cost V 0 bases and J 4 bases, with 9 bases left between them. In germline, CDR1 is MGHRA, CDR2 YSYEKL. CDR3 length equals 14 residues. The CDR3: CASSQDPVSYGYTF. CDR3 nucleotide sequence: TGCGCCAGCAGCCAAGACCCGGTGTCCTATGGCTACACCTTC.

This chain links TRBV7-3 with TRBJ2-1, with 9 bases fitting TRBD1. The CDR3 runs 13 residues. The germline gives CDR1 SGHTA, CDR2 FQGTGA. V trimming: 4 bases; J trimming: 6 bases; junction bases outside the gene matches: 1. The CDR3 DNA follows: TGTGCCAGCAGCTGGGACAGGGCCAATGAGCAGTTCTTC. This translates into CASSWDRANEQFF.

With respect to this clonotype: The junction shows a germline mismatch at one end, possibly a read error. The chain joins TRBV6-2 or TRBV6-3 to TRBJ2-5; either TRBD1 or TRBD2 may supply D (5 bases each). CDR1 is MNHEY and CDR2 is SVGEGT in the germline V gene. CDR3 length: 14 residues. The CDR3 DNA follows: TGTGCCAGCAGTTACCGGGGCCCCCAAAAGACCCAGTACTTC. Encoded protein: CASSYRGPQKTQYF.

This clonotype was seen at least ten times. CDR3 region: CASTDAGDTQYF. The CDR3 coding sequence is TGCGCCAGCACCGACGCGGGGGATACGCAGTATTTT. The chain carries TRBV5-1 and TRBJ2-3; a weak D match, TRBD2 (6 bases). Between the trimmed V and J ends, which lost 6 bases and 6 bases, there was a span of 11 bases. The CDR3 length is 12 residues. CDR1 is SGHRS and CDR2 is YFSETQ in the germline V gene.

This CDR3 is CASSLPGPNQPQHF. DNA of the CDR3: TGTGCCAGCAGCTTGCCGGGGCCCAATCAGCCCCAGCATTTT. The rearrangement uses TRBV5-6 and TRBJ1-5; tentatively, D is TRBD1 (5 bases). Germline CDR1 SGHDT, CDR2 YYEEEE. This CDR3 contains 14 residues. Trimming stripped 1 base from V and 3 bases from J, with 8 bases between.

The gene calls are TRBV20-1 and TRBJ1-1, with D uncertain. The CDR3 has 13 residues. CDR1 and CDR2 (germline): DFQATT, SNEGSKA (reference sequence). Trimming removed 5 bases from V and 2 bases from J, with 12 bases in between. Here the CDR3 DNA reads TGCAGTGCTCCCCCGGGCCGTAACACTGAAGCTTTCTTT. Its protein product is CSAPPGRNTEAFF.

This clonotype has only a few counts. V usage is TRBV2 and J usage is TRBJ2-2, with D unresolved. The V and J ends lost 4 bases and 8 bases respectively, with 26 bases between them. This CDR3 spans 18 amino acids. The germline V gene encodes CDR1 SNHLY and CDR2 FYNNEI. The CDR3 protein is CASSGPLWAARVDGELFF. In DNA, the CDR3 is TGTGCCAGCAGTGGTCCCCTTTGGGCGGCCCGAGTGGATGGGGAGCTGTTTTTT.